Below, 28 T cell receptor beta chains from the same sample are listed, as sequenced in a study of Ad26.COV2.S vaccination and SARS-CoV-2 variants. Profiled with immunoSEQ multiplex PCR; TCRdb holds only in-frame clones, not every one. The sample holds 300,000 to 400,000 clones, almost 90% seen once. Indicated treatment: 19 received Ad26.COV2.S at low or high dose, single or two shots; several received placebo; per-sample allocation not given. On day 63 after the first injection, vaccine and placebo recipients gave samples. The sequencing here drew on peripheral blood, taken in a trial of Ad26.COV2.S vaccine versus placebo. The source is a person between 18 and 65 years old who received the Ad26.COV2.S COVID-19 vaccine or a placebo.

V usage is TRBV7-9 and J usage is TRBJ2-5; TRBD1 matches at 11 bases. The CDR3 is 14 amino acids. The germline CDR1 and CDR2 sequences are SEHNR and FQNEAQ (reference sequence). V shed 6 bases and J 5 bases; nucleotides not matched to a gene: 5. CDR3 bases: TGTGCCAGCAGGGGGACAGGGGGTTTTGAGACCCAGTACTTC. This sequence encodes CASRGTGGFETQYF.

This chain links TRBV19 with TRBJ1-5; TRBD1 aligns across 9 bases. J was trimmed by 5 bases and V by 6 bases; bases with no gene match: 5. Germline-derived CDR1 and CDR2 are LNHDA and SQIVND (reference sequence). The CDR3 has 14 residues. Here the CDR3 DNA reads TGTGCCAGTAGGGCGGACAGGGGCTATCAGCCCCAGCATTTT. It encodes CASRADRGYQPQHF.

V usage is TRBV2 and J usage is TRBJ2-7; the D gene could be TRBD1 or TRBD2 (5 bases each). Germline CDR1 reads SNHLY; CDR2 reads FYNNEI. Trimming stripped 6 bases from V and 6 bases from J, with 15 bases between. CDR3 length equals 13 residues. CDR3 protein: CASSPGPTGEQYV. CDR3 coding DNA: TGTGCCAGCAGCCCGGGACCCACGGGCGAGCAGTACGTC.

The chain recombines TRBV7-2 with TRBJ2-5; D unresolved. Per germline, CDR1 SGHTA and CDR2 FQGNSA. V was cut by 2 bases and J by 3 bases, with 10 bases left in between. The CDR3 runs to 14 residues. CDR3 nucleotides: TGTGCCAGCAGCTTAAATAAAGGGAAAGAGACCCAGTACTTC. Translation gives CASSLNKGKETQYF.

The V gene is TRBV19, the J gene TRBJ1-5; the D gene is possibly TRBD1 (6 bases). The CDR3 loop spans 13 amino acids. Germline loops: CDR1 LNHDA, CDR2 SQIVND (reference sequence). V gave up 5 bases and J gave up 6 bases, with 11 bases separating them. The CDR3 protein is CASSLQGGQPQHF. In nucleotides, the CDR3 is TGTGCCAGTAGTCTACAGGGAGGTCAGCCCCAGCATTTT.

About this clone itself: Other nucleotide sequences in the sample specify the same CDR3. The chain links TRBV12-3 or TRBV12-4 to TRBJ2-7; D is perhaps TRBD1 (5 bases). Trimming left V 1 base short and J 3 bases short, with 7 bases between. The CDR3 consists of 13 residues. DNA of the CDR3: TGTGCCAGCAGTTTAGGGCAGGGCTACGAGCAGTACGTC. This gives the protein CASSLGQGYEQYV.

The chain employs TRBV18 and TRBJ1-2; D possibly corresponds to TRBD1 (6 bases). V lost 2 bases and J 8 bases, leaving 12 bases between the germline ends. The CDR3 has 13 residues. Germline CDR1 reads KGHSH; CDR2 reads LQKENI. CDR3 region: CASSPGGAQGYTF. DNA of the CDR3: TGTGCCAGCTCACCAGGGGGGGCGCAAGGCTACACCTTC.

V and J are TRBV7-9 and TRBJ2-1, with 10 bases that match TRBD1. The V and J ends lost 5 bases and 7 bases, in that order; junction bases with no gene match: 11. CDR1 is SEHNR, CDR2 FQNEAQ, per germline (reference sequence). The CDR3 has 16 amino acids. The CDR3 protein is CASSPKTGGTTNEQFF. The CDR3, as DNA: TGTGCCAGCAGCCCTAAGACAGGGGGCACGACAAATGAGCAGTTCTTC.

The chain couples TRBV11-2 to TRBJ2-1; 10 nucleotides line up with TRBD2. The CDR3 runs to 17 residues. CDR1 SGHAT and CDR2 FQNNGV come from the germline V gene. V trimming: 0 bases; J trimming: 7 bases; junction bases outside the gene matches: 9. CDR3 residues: CASSLDGLAERANEQFF. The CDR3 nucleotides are TGTGCCAGCAGCTTAGACGGACTAGCGGAGAGGGCGAATGAGCAGTTCTTC.

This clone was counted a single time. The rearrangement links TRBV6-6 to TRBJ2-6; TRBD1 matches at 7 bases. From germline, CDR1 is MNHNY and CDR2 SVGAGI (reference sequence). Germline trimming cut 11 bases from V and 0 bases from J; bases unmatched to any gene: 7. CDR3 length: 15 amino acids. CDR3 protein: CAGGQVSSGANVLTF. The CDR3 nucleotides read TGTGCCGGAGGACAGGTTAGCTCTGGGGCCAACGTCCTGACTTTC.

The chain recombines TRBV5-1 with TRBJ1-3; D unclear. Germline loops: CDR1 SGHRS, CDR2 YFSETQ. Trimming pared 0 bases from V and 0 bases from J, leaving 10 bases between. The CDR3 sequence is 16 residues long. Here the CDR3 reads CASSLESWSSGNTIYF. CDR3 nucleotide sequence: TGCGCCAGCAGCTTGGAATCCTGGAGCTCTGGAAACACCATATATTTT.

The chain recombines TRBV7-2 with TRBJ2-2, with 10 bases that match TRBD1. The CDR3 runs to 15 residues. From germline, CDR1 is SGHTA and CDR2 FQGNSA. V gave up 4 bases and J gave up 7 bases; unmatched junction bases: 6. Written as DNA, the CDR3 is TGTGCCAGCAGCTCGGGACAGGGGCTCATCGGGGAGCTGTTTTTT. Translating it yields CASSSGQGLIGELFF.

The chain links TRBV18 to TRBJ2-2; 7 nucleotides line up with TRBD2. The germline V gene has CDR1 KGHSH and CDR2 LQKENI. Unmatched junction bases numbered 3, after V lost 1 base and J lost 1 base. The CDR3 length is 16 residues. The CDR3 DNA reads TGTGCCAGCTCACCACGGAGCGGGGTGAACACCGGGGAGCTGTTTTTT. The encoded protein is CASSPRSGVNTGELFF.

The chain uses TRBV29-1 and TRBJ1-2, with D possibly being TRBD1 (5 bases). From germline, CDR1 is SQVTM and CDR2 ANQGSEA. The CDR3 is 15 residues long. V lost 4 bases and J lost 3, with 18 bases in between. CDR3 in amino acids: CSVAHRNFKDYGYTF. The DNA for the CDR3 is TGCAGCGTTGCCCACAGGAACTTCAAGGACTATGGCTACACCTTC. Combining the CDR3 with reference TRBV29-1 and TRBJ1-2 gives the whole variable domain SAVISQKPSRDICQRGTSLTIQCQVDSQVTMMFWYRQQPGQSLTLIATANQGSEATYESGFVIDKFPISRPNLTFSTLTVSNMSPEDSSIYLCSVAHRNFKDYGYTFGSGTRLTVV.

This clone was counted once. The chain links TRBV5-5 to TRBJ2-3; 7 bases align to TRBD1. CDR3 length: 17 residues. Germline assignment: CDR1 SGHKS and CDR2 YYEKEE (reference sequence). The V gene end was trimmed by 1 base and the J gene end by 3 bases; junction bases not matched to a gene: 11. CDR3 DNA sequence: TGTGCCAGCAGCTTGACGATCCAGGGGGTAGGGACAGATACGCAGTATTTT. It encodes CASSLTIQGVGTDTQYF.

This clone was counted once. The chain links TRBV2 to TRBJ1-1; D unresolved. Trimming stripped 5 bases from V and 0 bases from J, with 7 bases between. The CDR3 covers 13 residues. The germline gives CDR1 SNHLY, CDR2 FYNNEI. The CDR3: CASSRRMNTEAFF. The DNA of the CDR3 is TGTGCCAGCAGTCGTCGGATGAACACTGAAGCTTTCTTT.

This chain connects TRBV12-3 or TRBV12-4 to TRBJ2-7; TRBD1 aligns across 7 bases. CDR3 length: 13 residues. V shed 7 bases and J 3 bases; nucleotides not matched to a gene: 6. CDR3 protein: CASTKGQYYEQYF. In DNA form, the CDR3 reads TGTGCCAGCACCAAGGGACAGTACTACGAGCAGTACTTC.

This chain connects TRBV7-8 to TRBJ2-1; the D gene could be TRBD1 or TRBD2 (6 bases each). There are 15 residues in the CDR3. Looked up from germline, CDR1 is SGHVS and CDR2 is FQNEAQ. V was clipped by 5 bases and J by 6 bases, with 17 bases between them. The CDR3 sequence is CASSPGAQETNEQFF. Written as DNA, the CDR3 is TGTGCCAGCAGCCCGGGGGCTCAGGAGACCAATGAGCAGTTCTTC.

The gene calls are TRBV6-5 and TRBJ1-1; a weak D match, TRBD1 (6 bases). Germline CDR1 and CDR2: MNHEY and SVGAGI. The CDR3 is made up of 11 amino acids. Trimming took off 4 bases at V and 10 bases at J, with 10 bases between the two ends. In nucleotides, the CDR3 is TGTGCCAGCAGTTTCGGGGGGCCAGCTTTCTTT. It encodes CASSFGGPAFF.

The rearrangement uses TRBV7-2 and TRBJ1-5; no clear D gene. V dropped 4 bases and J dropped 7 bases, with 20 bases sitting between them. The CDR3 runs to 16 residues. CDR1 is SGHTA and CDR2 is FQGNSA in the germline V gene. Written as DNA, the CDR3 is TGTGCCAGCAGCTCCCAAGGAGAAGGGATCGGGCAGCCCCAGCATTTT. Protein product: CASSSQGEGIGQPQHF. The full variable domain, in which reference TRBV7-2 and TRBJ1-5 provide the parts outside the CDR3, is GAGVSQSPSNKVTEKGKDVELRCDPISGHTALYWYRQSLGQGLEFLIYFQGNSAPDKSGLPSDRFSAERTGGSVSTLTIQRTQQEDSAVYLCASSSQGEGIGQPQHFGDGTRLSIL.

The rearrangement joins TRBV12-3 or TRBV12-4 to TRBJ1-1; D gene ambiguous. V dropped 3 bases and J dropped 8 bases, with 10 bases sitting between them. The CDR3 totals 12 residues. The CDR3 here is CASSLVRLEAFF. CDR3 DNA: TGTGCCAGCAGTTTGGTCCGTTTAGAAGCTTTCTTT.

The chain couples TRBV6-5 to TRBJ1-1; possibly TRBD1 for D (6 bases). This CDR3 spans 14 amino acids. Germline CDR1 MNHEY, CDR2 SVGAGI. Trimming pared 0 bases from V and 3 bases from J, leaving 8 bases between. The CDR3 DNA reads TGTGCCAGCAGTTACTCAGGGACATACACTGAAGCTTTCTTT. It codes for CASSYSGTYTEAFF.

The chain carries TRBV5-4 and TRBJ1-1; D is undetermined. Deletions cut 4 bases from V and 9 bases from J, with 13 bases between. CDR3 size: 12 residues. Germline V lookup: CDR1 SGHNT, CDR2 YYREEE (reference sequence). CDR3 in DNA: TGTGCCAGCAGCCCTCGGGCCGATCAAGCTTTCTTT. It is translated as CASSPRADQAFF. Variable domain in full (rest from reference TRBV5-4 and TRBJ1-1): ETGVTQSPTHLIKTRGQQVTLRCSSQSGHNTVSWYQQALGQGPQFIFQYYREEENGRGNFPPRFSGLQFPNYSSELNVNALELDDSALYLCASSPRADQAFFGQGTRLTVV.

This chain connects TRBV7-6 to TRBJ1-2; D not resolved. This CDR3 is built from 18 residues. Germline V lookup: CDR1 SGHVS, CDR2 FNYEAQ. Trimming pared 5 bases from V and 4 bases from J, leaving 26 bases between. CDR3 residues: CASSPLPPTQPSPYGYTF. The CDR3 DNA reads TGTGCCAGCAGCCCACTTCCCCCCACACAACCGAGTCCCTATGGCTACACCTTC. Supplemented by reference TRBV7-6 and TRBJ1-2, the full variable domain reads GAGVSQSPRYKVTKRGQDVALRCDPISGHVSLYWYRQALGQGPEFLTYFNYEAQQDKSGLPNDRFSAERPEGSISTLTIQRTEQRDSAMYRCASSPLPPTQPSPYGYTFGSGTRLTVV.

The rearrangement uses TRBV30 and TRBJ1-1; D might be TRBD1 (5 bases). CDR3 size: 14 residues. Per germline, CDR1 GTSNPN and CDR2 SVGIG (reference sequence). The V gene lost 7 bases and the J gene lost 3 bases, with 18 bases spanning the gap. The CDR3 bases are TGTGCCTTTTCTCCCGGGGGTGTAGACACTGAAGCTTTCTTT. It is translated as CAFSPGGVDTEAFF.

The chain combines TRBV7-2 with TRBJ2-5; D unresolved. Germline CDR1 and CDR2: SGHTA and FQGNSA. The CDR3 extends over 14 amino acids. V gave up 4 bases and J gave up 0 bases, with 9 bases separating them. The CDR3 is CASSSYGYQETQYF. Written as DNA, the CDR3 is TGTGCCAGCAGCTCCTACGGGTACCAAGAGACCCAGTACTTC.

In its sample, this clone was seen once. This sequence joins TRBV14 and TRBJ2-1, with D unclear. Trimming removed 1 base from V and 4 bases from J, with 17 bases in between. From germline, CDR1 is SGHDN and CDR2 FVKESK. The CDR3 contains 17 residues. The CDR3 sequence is CASSQGNPTLLYNEQFF. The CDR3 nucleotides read TGTGCCAGCAGCCAAGGAAATCCGACACTCCTTTACAATGAGCAGTTCTTC.

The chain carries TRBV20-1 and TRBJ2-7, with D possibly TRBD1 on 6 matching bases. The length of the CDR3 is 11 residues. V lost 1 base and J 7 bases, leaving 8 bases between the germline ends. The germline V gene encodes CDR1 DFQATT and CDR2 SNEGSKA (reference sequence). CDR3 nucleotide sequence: TGCAGTGCTAGAGCAGGGGCGGAGCAGTACGTC. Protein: CSARAGAEQYV.